Listed below are T cell receptor beta chains from one sample, sequenced in a study of cytomegalovirus exposure and HLA in healthy donors. Sequencing used immunoSEQ multiplex PCR; TCRdb keeps in-frame clones, though not all of them. This sample has 150,000 to 200,000 clones, with over 70% found just once. Material for sequencing was PBMCs. Every receptor here comes from a woman between 18 and 30 years old in good health and CMV-seropositive. Each CDR3 is given with its conserved first and last residue. Each record gives: clone size, D gene, V gene, J gene, CDR3 DNA, CDR3 protein. D genes are given only for firm matches. Only part of the rows carry a size: once, few, many, or a class if the clone is expanded.

few	.	TRBV4-2	TRBJ2-6	TGTGCCAGCAGCCAAGACCAGGACTCTGGGGCCAACGTCCTGACTTTC	CASSQDQDSGANVLTF
.	.	TRBV4-1	TRBJ1-3	TGCGCCAGCAGCCAAGAACTGGCAGGGGCCCACTCTGGAAACACCATATATTTT	CASSQELAGAHSGNTIYF
few	TRBD1	TRBV7-2	TRBJ2-7	TGTGCCAGCAGCTTCCCGGGACAGTCCTACGAGCAGTACTTC	CASSFPGQSYEQYF
once	TRBD2	TRBV7-2	TRBJ2-3	TGTGCCAGCAGCTTAGTTCTAGCGGGGGGCACAGATACGCAGTATTTT	CASSLVLAGGTDTQYF
once	.	TRBV6-5	TRBJ1-1	TGTGCCAGCAGTTATAAGTCTAGGTCTGAAGCTTTCTTT	CASSYKSRSEAFF
once	.	TRBV7-3	TRBJ2-1	TGTGCCAGCAGCTTAACACGGGGAGGCTACAATGAGCAGTTCTTC	CASSLTRGGYNEQFF
.	TRBD2	TRBV5-1	TRBJ2-5	TGCGCCAGCAGCTCCCGTCGGACCTGGCGGGGGCAAGAGACCCAGTACTTC	CASSSRRTWRGQETQYF
.	.	TRBV6-1	TRBJ2-7	TGTGCCAGCAGTGAAAGGGGACACATCTACGAGCAGTACTTC	CASSERGHIYEQYF
.	TRBD1	TRBV7-9	TRBJ1-2	TGTGCCAGCAGCTTGACAGGGGGCTGGTATGGCTACACCTTC	CASSLTGGWYGYTF
.	TRBD2	TRBV18	TRBJ2-3	TGTGCCAGCTCGGGAGGGGTACCTAGCACAGATACGCAGTATTTT	CASSGGVPSTDTQYF
few	TRBD1	TRBV27	TRBJ1-5	TGTGCCAGCAGTTTAACAGGGGTTACTCAGCCCCAGCATTTT	CASSLTGVTQPQHF
.	TRBD1	TRBV12-5	TRBJ1-5	TGTACTAGTTCGGACAGGGTGAGCAATCAGCCCCAGCATTTT	CTSSDRVSNQPQHF
.	.	TRBV19	TRBJ1-2	TGTGCCAGTGCCGGGACAACTAACTATGGCTACACCTTC	CASAGTTNYGYTF
.	.	TRBV4-2	TRBJ2-5	TGTGCCAGCAGCAAGACTAGAGACCAAGAGACCCAGTACTTC	CASSKTRDQETQYF
.	.	TRBV5-4	TRBJ2-3	TGTGCCAGCAGTACCACAGGGAGTCGCACAGATACGCAGTATTTT	CASSTTGSRTDTQYF
.	.	TRBV5-8	TRBJ2-1	TGTGCCAGCAGCTTACCACAGGTCAGCTCCTACAATGAGCAGTTCTTC	CASSLPQVSSYNEQFF
.	.	TRBV7-9	TRBJ1-1	TGTGCCAGCAGCTTTGCCCAGGAACCCACTGAAGCTTTCTTT	CASSFAQEPTEAFF
.	TRBD2	TRBV7-2	TRBJ2-5	TGTGCCAGCAGCTCCAGACTAGCGGGGGGAGGGGAGACCCAGTACTTC	CASSSRLAGGGETQYF
.	.	TRBV6-1	TRBJ1-1	TGTGCCAGCAGTGTGGATACCCAGGGGCATTGGGAAGCTTTCTTT	CASSVDTQGHWEAFF
.	TRBD1	TRBV5-6	TRBJ1-3	TGTGCCAGCAGCTTCAGGGGGCCAGGAAACACCATATATTTT	CASSFRGPGNTIYF
.	TRBD1	TRBV4-1	TRBJ1-2	TGCGCCAGCAGCCCGGGACAGGGACGGGTTGGCTACACCTTC	CASSPGQGRVGYTF
.	.	TRBV6-5	TRBJ1-1	TGTGCCAGCAGTTACTCGATAGGGGGCACTGAAGCTTTCTTT	CASSYSIGGTEAFF
.	.	TRBV7-3	TRBJ2-1	TGTGCCAGCAGCTTAAAATCAGGGGGGTACAATGAGCAGTTCTTC	CASSLKSGGYNEQFF
.	.	TRBV4-2	TRBJ1-2	TGTGCCAGCACCGAACAGGGCTCCTCCTCGCGGGGCTACACCTTC	CASTEQGSSSRGYTF
once	.	TRBV7-2	TRBJ2-1	TGTGCCAGCAGCTTGCGAACTACGAATGACAATGAGCAGTTCTTC	CASSLRTTNDNEQFF
few	.	TRBV7-3	TRBJ2-6	TGTGCCAGCAGCTTAGCAGGGTCCCCCTCTGGGGCCAACGTCCTGACTTTC	CASSLAGSPSGANVLTF
.	.	TRBV4-1	TRBJ2-3	TGCGCCTCGAACAGTCCTAGCACAGATACGCAGTATTTT	CASNSPSTDTQYF
.	.	TRBV7-2	TRBJ1-5	TGTGCCAGCAGCTTATGGCCCAATCAGCCCCAGCATTTT	CASSLWPNQPQHF
.	.	TRBV2	TRBJ1-5	TGTGCCTCCAGCATTTTGACAGAACCTCATCAGCCCCAGCATTTT	CASSILTEPHQPQHF
.	.	TRBV4-2	TRBJ1-6	TGTGCCAGCAGCCAAGATTTGGGGGCCGGTTCACCCCTCCACTTT	CASSQDLGAGSPLHF
.	.	TRBV4-2	TRBJ2-2	TGTGCCAGCAGCCAAGGTGGAAGTGAGGTCGGGGAGCTGTTTTTT	CASSQGGSEVGELFF
.	TRBD1	TRBV11-2	TRBJ1-4	TGTGCCAGCAGCATTGGACAGGGAGAAAAACTGTTTTTT	CASSIGQGEKLFF
few	.	TRBV30	TRBJ2-2	TGTGCCTGGAGGAGGGGACTGGCCGGGGAGCTGTTTTTT	CAWRRGLAGELFF
once	.	TRBV7-6	TRBJ2-7	TGTGCCAGCAGCTTTCGGGACTCCTACGAGCAGTACTTC	CASSFRDSYEQYF
.	TRBD1	TRBV27	TRBJ1-2	TGTGCCAGCAGTTCGATTGGACAGGGAACGGATGGCTACACCTTC	CASSSIGQGTDGYTF
.	TRBD1	TRBV27	TRBJ1-4	TGTGCCAGCAGTTTCCGACAGGGTGGCGAAAAACTGTTTTTT	CASSFRQGGEKLFF
.	TRBD1	TRBV28	TRBJ2-5	TGTGCCAGCAGTTTGACAGGGTATCAAGAGACCCAGTACTTC	CASSLTGYQETQYF
.	.	TRBV5-1	TRBJ1-2	TGCGCCAGCAGCTTGGTGGGGGCTAGCTATGGCTACACCTTC	CASSLVGASYGYTF
.	.	TRBV30	TRBJ2-1	TGTGCCTGGCAAGGGGCTAGCGCCTACAATGAGCAGTTCTTC	CAWQGASAYNEQFF
.	TRBD1	TRBV19	TRBJ2-7	TGTGCCAGTAGTTTCCGGCACCAGGGGGCGCGGGGCTACGAGCAGTACTTC	CASSFRHQGARGYEQYF
.	.	TRBV5-1	TRBJ1-2	TGCGCCAGCAGCTTGGGGACAGCCTATTATGGCTACACCTTC	CASSLGTAYYGYTF
.	.	TRBV5-4	TRBJ1-1	TGTGCCAGCAGCTTGGGCGATAGTGAAGCTTTCTTT	CASSLGDSEAFF
.	.	TRBV2	TRBJ2-3	TGTGCCAGCAGCGCCCAGACTACCCGCACAGATACGCAGTATTTT	CASSAQTTRTDTQYF
.	.	TRBV9	TRBJ2-7	TGTGCCAGCAGCGAACAGCCGTACGAGCAGTACTTC	CASSEQPYEQYF
.	.	TRBV9	TRBJ1-4	TGTGCCAGCAGCGTAGTCCCCGCGGCAGGGGTTGACGAAAAACTGTTTTTT	CASSVVPAAGVDEKLFF
few	TRBD1	TRBV5-1	TRBJ1-2	TGCGCCAGCACCTTCTCGACAGGGGGCGCCGATGGCTACACCTTC	CASTFSTGGADGYTF
.	.	TRBV19	TRBJ1-6	TGTGCCAGTAGTCTACAGGAGAGCTCCTATAATTCACCCCTCCACTTT	CASSLQESSYNSPLHF
few	TRBD1	TRBV6-1	TRBJ2-7	TGTGCCAGCAGTGGGGTGGTCGGGACAGGGATCCACGAGCAGTACTTC	CASSGVVGTGIHEQYF
.	.	TRBV11-3	TRBJ2-3	TGTGCCAGCAGCTTATCACGGACAGTCACAGATACGCAGTATTTT	CASSLSRTVTDTQYF
few	.	TRBV2	TRBJ1-2	TGTGCCAGCAGTGTGGAGGGGAGGTATGGCTACACCTTC	CASSVEGRYGYTF
.	.	TRBV11-1	TRBJ2-6	TGTGCCAGCAGCGTCCGACAGGCTGGGGCCAACGTCCTGACTTTC	CASSVRQAGANVLTF
.	TRBD1	TRBV18	TRBJ1-1	TGTGCCAGCTCACGGACAGGGGGCACGGACACTGAAGCTTTCTTT	CASSRTGGTDTEAFF
once	TRBD1	TRBV10-2	TRBJ2-2	TGCGCCAGCAGTTGGGACAGGTCGATCGCCGGGGAGCTGTTTTTT	CASSWDRSIAGELFF
.	.	TRBV7-6	TRBJ2-3	TGTGCCAGCAGCTTAGGAGGGCGCTCCCCAGATACGCAGTATTTT	CASSLGGRSPDTQYF
.	.	TRBV7-9	TRBJ1-4	TGTGCCAGCAGCTTGAGGGCGACTAATGAAAAACTGTTTTTT	CASSLRATNEKLFF
once	.	TRBV25-1	TRBJ1-1	TGTGCCAGCAGTGACAGGGTTTGGACTGAAGCTTTCTTT	CASSDRVWTEAFF
.	TRBD1	TRBV18	TRBJ1-1	TGTGCCAGCTCACCCGACAGGGTAAGGGGGAACACTGAAGCTTTCTTT	CASSPDRVRGNTEAFF
.	.	TRBV6-5	TRBJ2-2	TGTGCCAGCAGTTACTCTTCGCCGCGAGGGGAGCTGTTTTTT	CASSYSSPRGELFF
.	TRBD2	TRBV9	TRBJ2-3	TGTGCCAGCAGCGGTAGCGGGGGGGCCCCCCTGAGTGGTACGCAGTATTTT	CASSGSGGAPLSGTQYF
.	.	TRBV14	TRBJ1-2	TGTGCCAGCAGCCAGCAGGGCCATGGCTACACCTTC	CASSQQGHGYTF